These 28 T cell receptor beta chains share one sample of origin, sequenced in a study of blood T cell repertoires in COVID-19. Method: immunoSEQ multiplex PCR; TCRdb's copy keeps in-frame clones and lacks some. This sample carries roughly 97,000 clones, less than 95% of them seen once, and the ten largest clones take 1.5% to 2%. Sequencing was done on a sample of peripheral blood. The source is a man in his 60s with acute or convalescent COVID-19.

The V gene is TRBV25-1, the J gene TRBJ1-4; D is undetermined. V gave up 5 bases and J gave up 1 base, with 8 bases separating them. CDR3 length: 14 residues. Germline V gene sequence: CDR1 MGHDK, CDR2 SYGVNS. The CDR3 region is CASSIGGTNEKLFF. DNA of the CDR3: TGTGCCAGCAGTATAGGAGGAACTAATGAAAAACTGTTTTTT.

The DNA of the CDR3 is TGTGCCAGCTCTTCCGGGACAGGGGGCGTCGGAGACTATGGCTACACCTTC. This codes for CASSSGTGGVGDYGYTF. The chain joins TRBV18 to TRBJ1-2; 12 nucleotides line up with TRBD1. Per the germline V gene, CDR1 is KGHSH and CDR2 is LQKENI. This CDR3 has 17 residues. With V trimmed by 6 bases and J by 3 bases, 11 bases remained unmatched. The whole variable domain, filled in from reference TRBV18 and TRBJ1-2, reads NAGVMQNPRHLVRRRGQEARLRCSPMKGHSHVYWYRQLPEEGLKFMVYLQKENIIDESGMPKERFSAEFPKEGPSILRIQQVVRGDSAAYFCASSSGTGGVGDYGYTFGSGTRLTVV.

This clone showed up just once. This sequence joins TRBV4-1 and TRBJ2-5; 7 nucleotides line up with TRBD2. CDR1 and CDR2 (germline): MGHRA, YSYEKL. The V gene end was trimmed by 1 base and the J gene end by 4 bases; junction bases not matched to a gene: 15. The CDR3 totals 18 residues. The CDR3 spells CASSQGGGLSRGGETQYF. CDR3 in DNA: TGCGCCAGCAGCCAAGGGGGGGGACTATCCCGCGGTGGAGAGACCCAGTACTTC.

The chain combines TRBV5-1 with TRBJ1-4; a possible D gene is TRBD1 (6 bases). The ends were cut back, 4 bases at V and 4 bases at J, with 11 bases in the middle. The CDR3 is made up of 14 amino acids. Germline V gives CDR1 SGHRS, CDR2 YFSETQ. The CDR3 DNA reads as TGCGCCAGCAGCCCGACAGGTTATAATGAAAAACTGTTTTTT. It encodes CASSPTGYNEKLFF. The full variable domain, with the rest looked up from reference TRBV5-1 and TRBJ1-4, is KAGVTQTPRYLIKTRGQQVTLSCSPISGHRSVSWYQQTPGQGLQFLFEYFSETQRNKGNFPGRFSGRQFSNSRSEMNVSTLELGDSALYLCASSPTGYNEKLFFGSGTQLSVL.

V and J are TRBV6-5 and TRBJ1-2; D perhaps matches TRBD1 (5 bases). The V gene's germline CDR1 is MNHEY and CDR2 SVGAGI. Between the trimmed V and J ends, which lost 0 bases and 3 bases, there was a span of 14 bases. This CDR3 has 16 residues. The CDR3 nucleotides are TGTGCCAGCAGTTACTCGTCCGGGGGAGGATACTATGGCTACACCTTC. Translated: CASSYSSGGGYYGYTF.

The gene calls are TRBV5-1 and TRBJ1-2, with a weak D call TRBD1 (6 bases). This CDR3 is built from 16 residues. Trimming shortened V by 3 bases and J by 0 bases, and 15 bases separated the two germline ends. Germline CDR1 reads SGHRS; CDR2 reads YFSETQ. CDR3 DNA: TGCGCCAGCAGCTCCCAACCGACAGGAGCTAACTATGGCTACACCTTC. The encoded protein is CASSSQPTGANYGYTF.

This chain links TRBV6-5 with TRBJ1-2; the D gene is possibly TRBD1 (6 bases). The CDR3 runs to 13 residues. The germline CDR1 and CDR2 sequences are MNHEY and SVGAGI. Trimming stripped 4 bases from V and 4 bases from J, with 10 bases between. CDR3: CASSSTGLYGYTF. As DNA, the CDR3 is TGTGCCAGCAGTTCTACAGGGCTCTATGGCTACACCTTC.

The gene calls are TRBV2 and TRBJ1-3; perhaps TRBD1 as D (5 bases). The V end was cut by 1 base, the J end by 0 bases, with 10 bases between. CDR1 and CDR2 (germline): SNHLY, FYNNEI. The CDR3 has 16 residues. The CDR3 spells CASSEGGSRSGNTIYF. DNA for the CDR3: TGTGCCAGCAGTGAAGGGGGCAGTCGCTCTGGAAACACCATATATTTT.

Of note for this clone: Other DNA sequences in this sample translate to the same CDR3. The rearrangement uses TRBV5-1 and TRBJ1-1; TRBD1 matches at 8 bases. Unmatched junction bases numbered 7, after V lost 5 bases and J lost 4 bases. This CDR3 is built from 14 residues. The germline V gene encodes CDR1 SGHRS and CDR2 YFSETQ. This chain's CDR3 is CASSSGQEGTEAFF. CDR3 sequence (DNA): TGCGCCAGCAGTTCGGGACAGGAAGGCACTGAAGCTTTCTTT.

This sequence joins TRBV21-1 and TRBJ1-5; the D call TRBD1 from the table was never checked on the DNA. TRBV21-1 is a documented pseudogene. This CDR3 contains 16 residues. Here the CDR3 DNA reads TGTGCCAGCAGCAAAGTGAGGACAGGGGGCGATCAGCCCCAGCATTTT. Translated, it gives CASSKVRTGGDQPQHF.

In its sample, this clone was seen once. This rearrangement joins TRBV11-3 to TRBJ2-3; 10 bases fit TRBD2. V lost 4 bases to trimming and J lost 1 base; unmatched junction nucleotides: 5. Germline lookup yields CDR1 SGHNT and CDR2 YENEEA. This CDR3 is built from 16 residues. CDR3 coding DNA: TGTGCCAGCAGCTACAGCGGGGGGGCGGGCACAGATACGCAGTATTTT. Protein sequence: CASSYSGGAGTDTQYF.

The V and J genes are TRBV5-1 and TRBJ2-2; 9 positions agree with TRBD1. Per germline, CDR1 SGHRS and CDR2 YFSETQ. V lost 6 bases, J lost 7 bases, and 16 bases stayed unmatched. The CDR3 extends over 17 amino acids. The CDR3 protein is CASNRAGTGSTDGELFF. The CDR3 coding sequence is TGCGCCAGCAACAGAGCCGGGACAGGGAGTACTGACGGGGAGCTGTTTTTT.

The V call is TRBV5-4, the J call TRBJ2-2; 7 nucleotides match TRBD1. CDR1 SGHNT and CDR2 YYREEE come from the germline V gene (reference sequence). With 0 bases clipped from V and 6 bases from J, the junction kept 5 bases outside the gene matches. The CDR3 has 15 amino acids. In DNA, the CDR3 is TGTGCCAGCAGCTTGGAGGGGGCAGGAGCCGGGGAGCTGTTTTTT. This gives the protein CASSLEGAGAGELFF.

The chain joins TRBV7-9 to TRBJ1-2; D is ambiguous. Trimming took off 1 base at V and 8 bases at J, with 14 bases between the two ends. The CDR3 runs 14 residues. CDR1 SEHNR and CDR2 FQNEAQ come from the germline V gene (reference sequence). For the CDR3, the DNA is TGTGCCAGCAGCTTAGAGTCCGGGTCGGGGGGCTACACCTTC. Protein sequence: CASSLESGSGGYTF.

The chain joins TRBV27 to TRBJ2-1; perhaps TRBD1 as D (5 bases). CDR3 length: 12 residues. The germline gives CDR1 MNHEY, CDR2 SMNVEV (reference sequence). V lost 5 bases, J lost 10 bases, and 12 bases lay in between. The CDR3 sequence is CASSHTDREQFF. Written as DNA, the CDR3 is TGTGCCAGCAGTCATACAGACAGAGAGCAGTTCTTC.

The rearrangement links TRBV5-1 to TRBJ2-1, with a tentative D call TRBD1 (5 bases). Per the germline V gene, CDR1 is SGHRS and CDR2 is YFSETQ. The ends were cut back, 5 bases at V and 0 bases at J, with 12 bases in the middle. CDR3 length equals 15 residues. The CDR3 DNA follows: TGCGCCAGCAGTCTCGACAGCAGCTCCTACAATGAGCAGTTCTTC. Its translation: CASSLDSSSYNEQFF.

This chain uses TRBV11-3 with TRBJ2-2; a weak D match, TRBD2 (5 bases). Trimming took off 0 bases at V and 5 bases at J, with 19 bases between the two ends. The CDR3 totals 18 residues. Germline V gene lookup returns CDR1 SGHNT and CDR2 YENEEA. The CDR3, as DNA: TGTGCCAGCAGCTTAGAAGGAGGTCGGACTCCTAAGACCGGGGAGCTGTTTTTT. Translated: CASSLEGGRTPKTGELFF.

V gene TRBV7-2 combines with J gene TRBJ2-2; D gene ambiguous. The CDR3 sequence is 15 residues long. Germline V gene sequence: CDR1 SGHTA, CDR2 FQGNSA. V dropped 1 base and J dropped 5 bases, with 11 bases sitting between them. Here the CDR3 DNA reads TGTGCCAGCAGCTTAGAGGCGGTGATGACCGGGGAGCTGTTTTTT. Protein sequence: CASSLEAVMTGELFF.

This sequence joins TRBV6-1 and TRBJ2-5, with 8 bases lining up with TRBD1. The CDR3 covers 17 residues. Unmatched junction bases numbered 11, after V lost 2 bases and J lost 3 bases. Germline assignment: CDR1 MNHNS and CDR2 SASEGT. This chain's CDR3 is CASSERSGGVGKETQYF. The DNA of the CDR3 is TGTGCCAGCAGTGAACGATCAGGGGGCGTCGGAAAAGAGACCCAGTACTTC.

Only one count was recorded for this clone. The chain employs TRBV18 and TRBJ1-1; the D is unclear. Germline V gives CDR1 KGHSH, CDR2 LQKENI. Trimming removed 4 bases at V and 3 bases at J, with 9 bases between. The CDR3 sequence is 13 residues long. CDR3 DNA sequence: TGTGCCAGCTCACAACACCGGGACACTGAAGCTTTCTTT. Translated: CASSQHRDTEAFF. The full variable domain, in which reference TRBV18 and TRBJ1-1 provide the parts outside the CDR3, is NAGVMQNPRHLVRRRGQEARLRCSPMKGHSHVYWYRQLPEEGLKFMVYLQKENIIDESGMPKERFSAEFPKEGPSILRIQQVVRGDSAAYFCASSQHRDTEAFFGQGTRLTVV.

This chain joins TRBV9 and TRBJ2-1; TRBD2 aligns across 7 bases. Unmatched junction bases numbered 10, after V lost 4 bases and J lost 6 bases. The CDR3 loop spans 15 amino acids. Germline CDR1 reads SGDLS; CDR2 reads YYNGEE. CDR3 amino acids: CASSPWERGSNEQFF. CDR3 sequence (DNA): TGTGCCAGCAGCCCCTGGGAGCGGGGATCCAATGAGCAGTTCTTC.

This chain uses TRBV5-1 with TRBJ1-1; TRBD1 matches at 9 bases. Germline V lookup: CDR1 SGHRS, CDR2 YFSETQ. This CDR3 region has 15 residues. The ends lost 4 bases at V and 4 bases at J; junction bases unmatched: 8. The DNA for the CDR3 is TGCGCCAGCAGCGGGTGGACAGGGGTGAGCACTGAAGCTTTCTTT. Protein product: CASSGWTGVSTEAFF.

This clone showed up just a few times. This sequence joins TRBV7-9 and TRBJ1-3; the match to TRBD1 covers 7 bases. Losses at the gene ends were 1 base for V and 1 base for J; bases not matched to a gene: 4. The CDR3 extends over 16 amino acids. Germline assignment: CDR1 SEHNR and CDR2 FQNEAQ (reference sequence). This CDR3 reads CASSLGDSFSGNTIYF. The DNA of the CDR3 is TGTGCCAGCAGCTTAGGGGACAGCTTTTCTGGAAACACCATATATTTT.

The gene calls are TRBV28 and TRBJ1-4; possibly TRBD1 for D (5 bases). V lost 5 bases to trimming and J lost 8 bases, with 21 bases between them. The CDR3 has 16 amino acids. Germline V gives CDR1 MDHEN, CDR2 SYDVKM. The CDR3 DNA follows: TGTGCCAGCAGTACAGGCGGTGGTAGTTCGAGAGAAAAACTGTTTTTT. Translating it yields CASSTGGGSSREKLFF.

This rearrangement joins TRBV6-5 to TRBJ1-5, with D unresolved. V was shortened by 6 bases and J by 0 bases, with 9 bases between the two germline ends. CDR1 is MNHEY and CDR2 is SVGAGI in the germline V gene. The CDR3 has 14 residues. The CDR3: CASRPQHSNQPQHF. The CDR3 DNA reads TGTGCCAGCAGACCCCAACATAGCAATCAGCCCCAGCATTTT.

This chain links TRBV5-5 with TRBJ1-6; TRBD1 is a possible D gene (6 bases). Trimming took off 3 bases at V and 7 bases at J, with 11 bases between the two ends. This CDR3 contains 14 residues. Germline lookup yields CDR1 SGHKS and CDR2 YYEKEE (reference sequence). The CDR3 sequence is CASSWVGQNSPLHF. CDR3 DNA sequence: TGTGCCAGCAGCTGGGTCGGACAGAATTCACCCCTCCACTTT.

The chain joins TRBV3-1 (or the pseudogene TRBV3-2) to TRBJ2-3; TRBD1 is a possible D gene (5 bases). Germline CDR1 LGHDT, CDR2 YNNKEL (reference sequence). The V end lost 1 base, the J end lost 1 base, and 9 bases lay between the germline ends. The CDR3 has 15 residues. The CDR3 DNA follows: TGTGCCAGCAGCCAAGTAGAAGGGGGCACAGATACGCAGTATTTT. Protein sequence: CASSQVEGGTDTQYF.

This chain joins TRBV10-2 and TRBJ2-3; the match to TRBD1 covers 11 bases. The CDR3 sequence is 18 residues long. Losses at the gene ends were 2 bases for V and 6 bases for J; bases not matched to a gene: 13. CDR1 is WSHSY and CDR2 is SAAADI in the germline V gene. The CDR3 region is CASSEPRLRTGGSDTQYF. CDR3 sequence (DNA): TGCGCCAGCAGTGAGCCGCGCCTGCGGACAGGGGGCTCGGATACGCAGTATTTT.